This record looks at one T cell receptor (beta chain) sequence and its context. This entry comes from a study of technical replicates of blood from a handful of donors. The V and J ends lost 6 bases and 3 bases respectively, with 12 bases between them. The germline CDR1 and CDR2 sequences are MNHEY and SVGAGI. The CDR3 extends over 13 amino acids. Here immunoSEQ multiplex PCR was the method, and the copy in TCRdb shows in-frame clones only, minus some. The sample has tens of thousands of clones; roughly 92% are singletons. The genes are TRBV6-5 and TRBJ2-7; D may be TRBD1 (5 bases). The sequencing sample was made of T cells isolated from PBMCs. The clonotype originates from a human donor in good health. Here the CDR3 DNA reads TGTGCCAGCAGCCTAGGACACCTCTACGAGCAGTACTTC. Translating gives CASSLGHLYEQYF.